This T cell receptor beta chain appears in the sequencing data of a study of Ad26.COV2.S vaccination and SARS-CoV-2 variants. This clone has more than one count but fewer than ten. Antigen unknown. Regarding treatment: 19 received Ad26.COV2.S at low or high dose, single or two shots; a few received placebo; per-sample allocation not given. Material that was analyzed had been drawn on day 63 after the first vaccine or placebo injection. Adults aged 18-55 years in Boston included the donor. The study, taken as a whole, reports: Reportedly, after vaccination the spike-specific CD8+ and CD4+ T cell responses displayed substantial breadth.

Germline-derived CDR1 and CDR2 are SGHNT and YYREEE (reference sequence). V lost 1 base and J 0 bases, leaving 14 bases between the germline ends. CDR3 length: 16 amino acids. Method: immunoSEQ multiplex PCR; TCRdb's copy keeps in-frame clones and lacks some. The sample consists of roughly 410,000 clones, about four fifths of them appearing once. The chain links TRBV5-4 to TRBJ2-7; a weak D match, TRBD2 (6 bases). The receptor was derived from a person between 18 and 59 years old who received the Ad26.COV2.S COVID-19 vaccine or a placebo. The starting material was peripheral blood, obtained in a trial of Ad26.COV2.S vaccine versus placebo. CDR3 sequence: CASSLRTGTLSYEQYF. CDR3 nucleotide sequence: TGTGCCAGCAGCTTGCGCACGGGGACTCTCTCCTACGAGCAGTACTTC.